This T cell receptor beta chain was identified during a study of blood T cell repertoires in COVID-19. Looked up from germline, CDR1 is MGHDK and CDR2 is SYGVNS. V gave up 2 bases and J gave up 2 bases; unmatched junction bases: 0. The CDR3 totals 14 residues. The method was immunoSEQ multiplex PCR; TCRdb's version includes in-frame clones alone and lacks a portion of them. The sample records 50,000 to 80,000 clones, 75% to 85% being singletons. The receptor's source is a woman in her fifties or sixties with acute or convalescent COVID-19. The sequencing input was peripheral blood. The chain employs TRBV25-1 and TRBJ1-3; 7 bases fit TRBD1. The chain's CDR3 is CASSEGTAGNTIYF. CDR3 in DNA: TGTGCCAGCAGTGAAGGGACAGCTGGAAACACCATATATTTT.